This T cell receptor beta chain stems from a study of regulatory T cells in long-lasting Graves disease (dated by TCRdb to about 2021). For the study in its entirety: Patients with newly diagnosed Graves' disease had been on antithyroid drugs for under 3 months. This study used TCR sequencing and RNA sequencing of peripheral blood to compare persistent Graves' disease patients against newly diagnosed Graves' disease patients. The study took place in China and was registered as a clinical trial. A total of around 35 samples underwent TCR sequencing: around 13 from persistent and roughly 20 from newly diagnosed Graves' disease patients. On the study overall, not on this receptor specifically: TRBV28, TRBJ1-2 and TRBJ2-5 were preferentially used in persistent disease, while TRBV20-1 and TRBJ2-1 were favored in newly diagnosed disease. Lower TCR Shannon entropy and fewer highly expanded clones were observed in persistent Graves' disease patients than in newly diagnosed patients, which suggested clonal expansion. Only peripheral blood was studied, because thyroid tissue, the primary lesion, was inaccessible. Only the TCR beta chain was sequenced and analyzed. Patients with persistent disease shared more public clonotypes (about 2,700) than newly diagnosed patients did (about 1,000). The authors acknowledged the small sample size as a limitation that may reduce accuracy.

To prepare the library, multiplex PCR was applied. Instrument on record: Illumina HiSeq 4000. To build TCR beta libraries, CDR3 regions were amplified by Arm-PCR using iRepertoire HTBI primers. Before sequencing, the PCR products went through gel purification. Per the authors' processing: Across samples, 62 TRBV and roughly 15 TRBJ segments were identified and used for gene usage analysis of CDR3 amino acid clonotypes. COPE and FqMerger were used to merge filtered high-quality paired reads into contigs. Contigs were aligned with BLAST to IMGT TRBV, TRBD and TRBJ reference genes, and CDR3 was defined per IMGT. Clonotypes above 0.1% frequency were classified as highly expanded clones. Shannon entropy was used to measure repertoire diversity, and the Gini coefficient was used to measure V-J evenness. Public clonotypes were defined as clonotypes shared by more than one individual. The public reads were run again by TCRdb, first through fastp at Q25 and then through MiXCR, and only productive beta chains were kept. For every CDR3 protein sequence, its rows merge into one entry that carries the most common genes and DNA. None of the V and J calls come from the authors' own analysis; TCRdb made them. The sample yields 300,000 to 400,000 distinct CDR3 sequences; roughly 16% were counted once. The top ten constitute about 20% of the sample.

With respect to this clonotype: Its binding antigen is unknown. No much larger clone exists at a distance of one base, and base qualities are not known.

The sample's time point label is to be understood as: newly diagnosed GD, antithyroid drugs for less than 3 months. RNA was extracted from PBMCs in TRIzol for both TCR sequencing and RNA sequencing. Graves' disease was diagnosed according to American Thyroid Association guidelines. Patients were recruited from an endocrinology department in Xi'an, China. Each patient gave 7 to 9.5 milliliters of peripheral blood, collected in an EDTA anticoagulant tube. Ficoll Paque Plus density gradient separation was used to isolate PBMCs, and no additional T cell sorting was done. An Agilent 2100 Bioanalyzer and agarose gel were used to check RNA quality, and a NanoDrop 2000 was used to measure RNA concentration. The germline V gene (reference sequence) gives CDR1 as MNHEY and CDR2 as SMNVEV. The CDR3 goes from the cysteine to the phenylalanine over 11 residues. Only the CDR3 part of the read is kept: 33 bases, read in frame from the first base. The junction shows trimming of 8 bases on V and 6 bases on J, plus 11 bases between the germline ends.

The chain is made from TRBV27 and TRBJ2-7, with a weak D call of TRBD1 (6 bases match). The starting material was peripheral blood mononuclear cells (PBMCs), obtained at new diagnosis, from a patient treated with antithyroid drugs. The sequence was collected from a female donor with Graves disease. CDR3 loop: CASFQGGEQYF. The DNA is TGTGCCAGCTTCCAAGGGGGCGAGCAGTACTTC.